The TCR beta chain described here comes from a study of blood T cell repertoires in COVID-19 (dated by TCRdb to 2020 to 2022). Turning to the overall study: Samples from collaborators originated in the United States, Italy and Spain and spanned both the acute and convalescent phases of COVID-19. Samples came from the ongoing ImmuneRACE study (first 160 participants) plus 1,254 subjects from 6 global collaborators. The prospective study material was composed of cDNA or gDNA derived from T cells, B-cell-depleted T cells, or PBMCs. Where HLA class I and class II types were available, the types were taken from metadata supplied by the sample provider, not from assay-based typing. The repertoires were released in a freely available public database intended as a resource for research on the immune response to SARS-CoV-2. The dataset comprised deeply sampled blood TCRbeta repertoires from subjects exposed to, actively infected with, or recovered from COVID-19. Nearly every sample came with metadata listing a de-identified subject ID, COVID-19 status, age in years and sex. The full study reports these points: The amount of clinical and demographic metadata varied by source and participant and was provided uncurated.

Remarks on this clone: Its antigen target is currently unknown. No quality values exist for individual bases; no much larger clone is one base distant.

Each collaborating institution followed its own protocols to collect whole blood in K2EDTA tubes. For TCRbeta analysis, collaborators shipped samples in one of three forms: frozen whole blood, isolated PBMCs, or DNA extracted from either of those sample types. TCRbeta CDR3 regions were amplified from genomic DNA by means of the immunoSEQ Assay, a bias-controlled multiplex PCR. As for how the authors treated the data: The number of nucleated cells in each sample was estimated by amplification of reference gene primers within the assay. To quantify the absolute abundance of each unique TCRbeta CDR3 rearrangement, sequence reads were collapsed and filtered. For each sample, productive Simpson clonality was calculated by taking the square root of Simpson's diversity index across productive rearrangements. Drawn from immuneACCESS, this table holds only the in-frame rearrangements with V and J called that TCRdb kept. Clones are partly lost; checked studies trace under half to an unresolved V gene and leave the rest unexplained. Clonal size and the V and J genes are those of that table, whereas D and trimming came from the DNA. The sample has 200,000 to 300,000 clones on record, 70% to 90% of them singletons. The ten largest clones represent around 0.7% of the sample.

Per the germline V gene, SGHDT is the CDR1 and YYEEEE is the CDR2. Spanning cysteine to phenylalanine, the CDR3 consists of 16 amino acids. The entry retains the CDR3 DNA only, 48 bases that are in frame from base 1. Germline trimming: 5 bases from V, 1 base from J; junction bases outside gene matches: 8. Sample: peripheral blood. This receptor was taken from a human donor in a cohort sampled during active COVID-19. This receptor chain uses TRBV5-6 and TRBJ2-2; TRBD1 fits 7 bases in the junction. The DNA sequence follows: TGTGCCAGCAGTTTACCGGGACAGCAGAACACCGGGGAGCTGTTTTTT. The translation is CASSLPGQQNTGELFF.